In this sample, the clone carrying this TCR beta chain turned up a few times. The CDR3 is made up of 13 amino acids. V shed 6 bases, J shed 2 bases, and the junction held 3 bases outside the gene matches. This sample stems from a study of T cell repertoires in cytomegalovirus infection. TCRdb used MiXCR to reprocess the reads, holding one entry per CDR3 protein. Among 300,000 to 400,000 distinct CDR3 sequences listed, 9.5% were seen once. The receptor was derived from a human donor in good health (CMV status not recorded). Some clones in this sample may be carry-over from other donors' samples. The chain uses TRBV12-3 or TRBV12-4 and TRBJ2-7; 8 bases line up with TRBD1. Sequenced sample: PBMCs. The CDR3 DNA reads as TGTGCCAGCAGGATGGACAGGGCCTACGAGCAGTACTTC. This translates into CASRMDRAYEQYF.